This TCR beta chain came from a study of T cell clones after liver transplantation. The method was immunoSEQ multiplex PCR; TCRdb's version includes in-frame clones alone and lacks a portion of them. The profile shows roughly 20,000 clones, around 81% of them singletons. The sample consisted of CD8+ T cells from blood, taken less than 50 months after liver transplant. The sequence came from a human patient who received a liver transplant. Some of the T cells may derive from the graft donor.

As DNA, the CDR3 is TGTGCCAGCTCACCATTCGGGGGATCCTACGAGCAGTACTTC. Protein: CASSPFGGSYEQYF. The chain employs TRBV18 and TRBJ2-7, with D perhaps TRBD2 (6 bases). The ends were cut back, 2 bases at V and 1 base at J, with 9 bases in the middle. CDR1 is KGHSH, CDR2 LQKENI, per germline. This CDR3 spans 14 amino acids.